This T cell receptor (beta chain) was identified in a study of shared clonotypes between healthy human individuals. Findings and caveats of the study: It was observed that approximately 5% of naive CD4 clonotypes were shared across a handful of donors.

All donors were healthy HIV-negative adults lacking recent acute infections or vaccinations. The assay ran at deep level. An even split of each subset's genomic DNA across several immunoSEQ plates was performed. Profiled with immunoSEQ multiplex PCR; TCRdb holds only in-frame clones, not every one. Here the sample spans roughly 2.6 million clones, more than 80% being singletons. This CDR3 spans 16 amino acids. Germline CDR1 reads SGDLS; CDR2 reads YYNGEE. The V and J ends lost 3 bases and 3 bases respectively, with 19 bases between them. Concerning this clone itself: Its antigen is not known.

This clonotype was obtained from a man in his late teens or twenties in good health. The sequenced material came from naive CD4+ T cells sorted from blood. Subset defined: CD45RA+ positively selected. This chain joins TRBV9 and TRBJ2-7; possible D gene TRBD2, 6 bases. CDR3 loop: CASSAPWPGRLYEQYF. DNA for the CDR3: TGTGCCAGCAGCGCCCCCTGGCCAGGGAGGCTCTACGAGCAGTACTTC.